This T cell receptor beta chain is drawn from a study of CD8 T cells in Susac syndrome. Reverse transcription of 0.5 to 1 ug RNA was performed with random hexamers. Amplification of the TCR beta CDR3 was carried out by immunoSEQ multiplex PCR, which spanned a total of 54 Vbeta and 13 Jbeta segments. Each CDR3 protein is one row after TCRdb ran MiXCR on the immunoSEQ multiplex PCR reads. Among approximately 200,000 distinct CDR3 sequences listed, around 93% were seen once. The CDR3 is made up of 13 amino acids. In germline, CDR1 is SQVTM, CDR2 ANQGSEA. The V gene end was trimmed by 7 bases and the J gene end by 2 bases; junction bases not matched to a gene: 4. Study observations and caveats: As the study acknowledged, the number of individuals who were part of its TCR sequencing and HLA analysis was relatively small.

A note on this clonotype: Its antigen is still unknown.

This TCR was sampled from a human donor with multiple sclerosis. The source material was CD4+ T cells from PBMCs. The V gene is TRBV29-1, the J gene TRBJ2-7, with 11 bases lining up with TRBD2. This chain's CDR3 is CSALTSGTYEQYF. The CDR3 DNA sequence: TGCAGCGCCCTGACTAGCGGGACCTACGAGCAGTACTTC.